This TCR beta chain stems from a study of neoadjuvant anti-PD-1 for oral cavity cancer. About the research overall: Patients mostly received three to four biweekly nivolumab doses at 3 mg/kg before surgery. Around day 43, patients without progression received a fourth nivolumab dose before surgery.

The CDR3 covers 16 residues. Germline lookup yields CDR1 KGHSH and CDR2 LQKENI. V was clipped by 2 bases and J by 1 base; unmatched bases: 3. The patients had HPV-negative, locally advanced oral cavity squamous cell carcinoma. Analysis of PBMCs was direct, with no culture step. Sequencing used immunoSEQ multiplex PCR; TCRdb keeps in-frame clones, though not all of them. The sample consists of tens of thousands of clones, more than 60% of them appearing once. The chain has TRBV18 and TRBJ1-1; 11 nucleotides align to TRBD1. Sequences were derived from PBMCs, sampled before nivolumab (anti-PD-1) treatment. The receptor was derived from a person aged 40 to 85 with oral cavity squamous cell carcinoma. CDR3 sequence reads: CASSPMGTGGNTEAFF. CDR3 in DNA: TGTGCCAGCTCACCAATGGGGACAGGGGGGAACACTGAAGCTTTCTTT. Filled out from reference TRBV18 and TRBJ1-1, the complete variable domain reads NAGVMQNPRHLVRRRGQEARLRCSPMKGHSHVYWYRQLPEEGLKFMVYLQKENIIDESGMPKERFSAEFPKEGPSILRIQQVVRGDSAAYFCASSPMGTGGNTEAFFGQGTRLTVV.